This is a list of T cell receptor beta chains from one sample in a study of T cell responses to AZD1222 COVID-19 vaccine. Here immunoSEQ multiplex PCR was the method, and the copy in TCRdb shows in-frame clones only, minus some. The sample contains some 150,000 clones, 90% of which appear only once. The sample was peripheral blood, taken on day 0 of AZD1222 vaccination. The receptors stem from an adult in good health. Each CDR3 is given with its conserved first and last residue. D genes are given only for firm matches. Not all rows give a size; the values are once, few, many and, for expanded clones, a class.

abundance,v_gene,j_gene,d_gene,len,CDR3aa,CDR3nt
-,TRBV7-8,TRBJ2-1,TRBD1,15,CASSLTGGSYNEQFF,TGTGCCAGCAGCTTAACAGGGGGCTCCTACAATGAGCAGTTCTTC
-,TRBV7-3,TRBJ2-2,-,14,CASSLTFSPGELFF,TGTGCCAGCAGCTTAACATTCTCCCCCGGGGAGCTGTTTTTT
-,TRBV12-3/TRBV12-4,TRBJ1-1,-,13,CASRRTGTYEAFF,TGTGCCAGCAGACGTACGGGGACCTATGAAGCTTTCTTT
-,TRBV14,TRBJ1-5,TRBD1,18,CASSTGTGIFGGNQPQHF,TGTGCCAGCAGCACCGGGACAGGGATTTTTGGTGGCAATCAGCCCCAGCATTTT
-,TRBV23-1,TRBJ1-1,-,14,CASSQWQGNTEAFF,TGCGCCAGCAGTCAATGGCAGGGGAACACTGAAGCTTTCTTT
once,TRBV13,TRBJ1-4,-,13,CASSSAGIEKLFF,TGTGCCAGCAGCTCCGCCGGGATTGAAAAACTGTTTTTT
-,TRBV7-9,TRBJ1-2,TRBD1,15,CASSPPGQGDYGYTF,TGTGCCAGCAGCCCGCCGGGACAGGGGGACTATGGCTACACCTTC
-,TRBV28,TRBJ2-3,TRBD1,16,CASSFMTGDFGDTQYF,TGTGCCAGCAGTTTTATGACAGGGGATTTTGGAGATACGCAGTATTTT
-,TRBV20-1,TRBJ1-2,-,15,CSASGSDSPNYGYTF,TGCAGTGCTAGTGGGTCTGACAGTCCTAACTATGGCTACACCTTC
-,TRBV27,TRBJ2-3,TRBD2,15,CASRKSGGGTDTQYF,TGTGCCAGCAGGAAGAGCGGGGGGGGAACAGATACGCAGTATTTT
-,TRBV4-3,TRBJ2-7,TRBD1,16,CASRSYSDRASYEQYF,TGCGCCAGCAGATCATATTCCGACAGGGCCTCCTACGAGCAGTACTTC
-,TRBV6-2/TRBV6-3,TRBJ1-4,TRBD1,15,CASSAPGGAREKLFF,TGTGCCAGCAGCGCCCCAGGGGGCGCCCGGGAAAAACTGTTTTTT
-,TRBV14,TRBJ1-1,-,14,CASSQVFPWTEAFF,TGTGCCAGCAGCCAAGTTTTTCCCTGGACTGAAGCTTTCTTT
-,TRBV10-3,TRBJ2-7,TRBD2,17,CAISEPSVSGGSYEQYF,TGTGCCATCAGTGAGCCCAGTGTTAGCGGGGGATCTTACGAGCAGTACTTC
few,TRBV4-2,TRBJ2-2,-,15,CASSLPGRNTGELFF,TGTGCCAGCAGCCTCCCGGGCCGGAACACCGGGGAGCTGTTTTTT
-,TRBV3-1/TRBV3-2,TRBJ2-2,TRBD2,15,CASSQRTSLTGELFF,TGTGCCAGCAGCCAACGGACTAGCCTCACCGGGGAGCTGTTTTTT
-,TRBV6-2/TRBV6-3,TRBJ1-1,TRBD1,14,CASSYGRGAAEAFF,TGTGCCAGCAGTTATGGCAGGGGGGCCGCTGAAGCTTTCTTT
once,TRBV19,TRBJ1-5,TRBD1,15,CASTNGRQGSQPQHF,TGTGCCAGTACAAACGGGCGACAGGGGAGTCAGCCCCAGCATTTT
-,TRBV7-2,TRBJ2-7,-,14,CASSSSGGNYEQYF,TGTGCCAGCAGCTCGAGCGGCGGAAACTACGAGCAGTACTTC
-,TRBV19,TRBJ1-4,-,13,CASSTTGLPGLFF,TGTGCCAGTAGTACAACGGGACTCCCTGGGCTGTTTTTT
-,TRBV19,TRBJ1-3,-,15,CASSSRSGDLATIYF,TGTGCCAGTAGTTCCCGGTCCGGTGACCTGGCCACCATATATTTT
once,TRBV10-3,TRBJ2-5,TRBD2,16,CAIRPSSGGAGETQYF,TGTGCCATCAGACCTTCTAGCGGGGGGGCCGGGGAGACCCAGTACTTC
-,TRBV15,TRBJ2-7,-,16,CATSRDPTAYSYEQYF,TGTGCCACCAGCAGAGACCCGACAGCGTACTCCTACGAGCAGTACTTC
-,TRBV15,TRBJ2-2,-,13,CATSSDYTGELFF,TGTGCCACCAGCAGCGATTACACCGGGGAGCTGTTTTTT
-,TRBV3-1/TRBV3-2,TRBJ1-1,TRBD1,15,CASSSTPGQGNEAFF,TGTGCCAGCAGCTCAACACCGGGACAGGGAAATGAAGCTTTCTTT
-,TRBV19,TRBJ1-2,TRBD1,13,CATAGTGIYGYTF,TGTGCCACCGCCGGGACAGGGATCTATGGCTACACCTTC
-,TRBV15,TRBJ1-2,-,13,CATSRGGSDGYTF,TGTGCCACCAGCAGGGGGGGCTCCGATGGCTACACCTTC
-,TRBV29-1,TRBJ2-7,-,12,CSVELTHYEQYF,TGCAGCGTTGAGTTGACTCACTACGAGCAGTACTTC
-,TRBV4-3,TRBJ2-3,-,15,CASSQASGRAGIQYF,TGCGCCAGCAGCCAAGCCAGCGGCCGGGCCGGGATACAGTATTTT
-,TRBV30,TRBJ1-6,TRBD1,18,CAWSVSSWATGLNSPLHF,TGTGCCTGGAGTGTATCATCTTGGGCGACAGGGCTTAATTCACCCCTCCACTTT
-,TRBV28,TRBJ1-6,TRBD1,15,CASSLGTAGNSPLHF,TGTGCCAGCAGTTTGGGGACAGCGGGTAATTCACCCCTCCACTTT
-,TRBV6-5,TRBJ2-5,-,13,CASSYSEGATQYF,TGTGCCAGCAGTTACTCGGAGGGCGCGACCCAGTACTTC
-,TRBV3-1/TRBV3-2,TRBJ1-2,-,12,CASSLRARGYTF,TGTGCCAGCAGCCTCAGGGCCCGTGGCTACACCTTC
-,TRBV18,TRBJ1-1,TRBD1,13,CASSMGTATEAFF,TGTGCCAGCTCAATGGGGACAGCCACTGAAGCTTTCTTT
-,TRBV12-3/TRBV12-4,TRBJ2-5,-,13,CASSGTWEETQYF,TGTGCCAGCAGTGGGACCTGGGAGGAGACCCAGTACTTC
-,TRBV28,TRBJ2-5,-,12,CASSGPLETQYF,TGTGCCAGCAGTGGGCCCCTCGAGACCCAGTACTTC
-,TRBV19,TRBJ1-3,-,15,CASSTTSGVGNTIYF,TGTGCCAGTAGTACCACCTCGGGAGTTGGAAACACCATATATTTT
-,TRBV2,TRBJ2-7,-,17,CASSVLDRGFPNYEQYF,TGTGCCAGCAGTGTGTTGGACCGCGGATTCCCCAACTACGAGCAGTACTTC
-,TRBV27,TRBJ1-5,-,16,CASSPAGDASNQPQHF,TGTGCCAGCAGTCCAGCGGGGGATGCTAGCAATCAGCCCCAGCATTTT
once,TRBV5-5,TRBJ1-2,TRBD1,15,CASSLFPGQLYGYTF,TGTGCCAGCAGCTTGTTCCCGGGACAGCTTTATGGCTACACCTTC
-,TRBV7-2,TRBJ1-1,-,14,CASSLEATGRRAFF,TGTGCCAGCAGCTTAGAAGCTACAGGGAGAAGAGCTTTCTTT
-,TRBV7-3,TRBJ2-3,-,12,CASSEPGNSQYF,TGTGCCAGCAGCGAACCTGGGAATTCGCAGTATTTT
-,TRBV18,TRBJ2-3,TRBD2,12,CASSSTSGAQYF,TGTGCCAGCTCATCAACTAGCGGGGCGCAGTATTTT
-,TRBV3-1/TRBV3-2,TRBJ1-3,-,16,CASSQEKVAGRDTIYF,TGTGCCAGCAGCCAAGAAAAGGTGGCGGGGAGGGACACCATATATTTT
once,TRBV4-2,TRBJ1-5,TRBD1,14,CASSQGQGGGAQHF,TGTGCCAGCAGCCAAGGACAGGGCGGGGGGGCCCAGCATTTT
-,TRBV4-3,TRBJ2-2,TRBD1,15,CASSRRGLGTGELFF,TGCGCCAGCAGCCGCAGGGGGCTTGGCACCGGGGAGCTGTTTTTT
-,TRBV7-2,TRBJ2-4,-,13,CASSDGGSDIQYF,TGTGCCAGCAGCGACGGAGGATCGGACATTCAGTACTTC
-,TRBV18,TRBJ2-7,TRBD1,16,CASSPNAGTGSYEQYF,TGTGCCAGCTCACCTAACGCCGGGACAGGGTCCTACGAGCAGTACTTC
-,TRBV19,TRBJ1-2,-,13,CASRPGGNRGYTF,TGTGCCAGTAGACCCGGGGGGAATCGTGGCTACACCTTC
-,TRBV3-1/TRBV3-2,TRBJ1-4,-,19,CASSQDRFRANRVGEKLFF,TGTGCCAGCAGCCAAGATAGATTTCGGGCAAACAGGGTAGGCGAAAAACTGTTTTTT
-,TRBV5-1,TRBJ2-3,TRBD1,14,CASSGQGSTDTQYF,TGCGCCAGCAGCGGACAGGGGAGCACAGATACGCAGTATTTT
-,TRBV19,TRBJ2-7,TRBD1,13,CASSHTGGYEQYF,TGTGCCAGTAGTCATACAGGGGGCTACGAGCAGTACTTC